This is a list of T cell receptor beta chains from one sample in a study of naive and memory T cell subsets. Via MiXCR, TCRdb re-called the UMI-ligation and nested PCR reads, giving one row per CDR3 protein. This table has 140,000 to 150,000 distinct CDR3 sequences, 22% appearing once. The sequencing input was naive CD4+ T cells from blood. All receptors come from a human donor in good health. Each CDR3 is given with its conserved first and last residue. A D gene is named only where the DNA matches it firmly. The size field is filled for only some rows; it gives once, few, many or a size class.

v_call: TRBV29-1; j_call: TRBJ2-3; d_call: TRBD2; cdr3_length: 14; clone_size: NA; cdr3_aa: CSSKTSGSTDTQYF; cdr3_nt: TGCAGCTCAAAGACTAGCGGGAGCACAGATACGCAGTATTTT
v_call: TRBV28; j_call: TRBJ2-6; d_call: NA; cdr3_length: 15; clone_size: few; cdr3_aa: CASSLLGAGANVLTF; cdr3_nt: TGTGCCAGCAGTTTATTAGGGGCTGGGGCCAACGTCCTGACTTTC
v_call: TRBV9; j_call: TRBJ2-7; d_call: TRBD1; cdr3_length: 14; clone_size: few; cdr3_aa: CASSVEGGRYEQYF; cdr3_nt: TGTGCCAGCAGCGTAGAAGGGGGCCGATACGAGCAGTACTTC
v_call: TRBV20-1; j_call: TRBJ1-5; d_call: NA; cdr3_length: 14; clone_size: NA; cdr3_aa: CSAGTRTGNQPQHF; cdr3_nt: TGCAGTGCCGGGACCCGGACGGGGAATCAGCCCCAGCATTTT
v_call: TRBV5-1; j_call: TRBJ2-7; d_call: TRBD2; cdr3_length: 14; clone_size: once; cdr3_aa: CASSPLTSGYEQYF; cdr3_nt: TGCGCCAGCAGCCCCTTAACTAGCGGGTACGAGCAGTACTTC
v_call: TRBV29-1; j_call: TRBJ2-7; d_call: NA; cdr3_length: 13; clone_size: few; cdr3_aa: CSVKTALSYEQYF; cdr3_nt: TGCAGCGTTAAGACGGCGCTCTCCTACGAGCAGTACTTC
v_call: TRBV27; j_call: TRBJ2-7; d_call: TRBD2; cdr3_length: 18; clone_size: many; cdr3_aa: CASSQYSTSGGLIYEQYF; cdr3_nt: TGTGCCAGCTCCCAGTACAGTACTAGCGGTGGTCTCATCTACGAGCAGTACTTC
v_call: TRBV28; j_call: TRBJ2-7; d_call: NA; cdr3_length: 14; clone_size: NA; cdr3_aa: CASAEAGFSYEQYF; cdr3_nt: TGTGCCAGCGCGGAGGCAGGGTTCTCCTACGAGCAGTACTTC
v_call: TRBV9; j_call: TRBJ2-7; d_call: NA; cdr3_length: 14; clone_size: few; cdr3_aa: CASSASGTPYEQYF; cdr3_nt: TGTGCCAGCAGCGCATCCGGGACACCCTACGAGCAGTACTTC
v_call: TRBV7-2; j_call: TRBJ2-4; d_call: TRBD2; cdr3_length: 18; clone_size: NA; cdr3_aa: CASSLVGLAEIAKNIQYF; cdr3_nt: TGTGCCAGCAGCTTAGTTGGCCTAGCGGAAATAGCCAAAAACATTCAGTACTTC
v_call: TRBV18; j_call: TRBJ1-1; d_call: NA; cdr3_length: 16; clone_size: NA; cdr3_aa: CASSRVGAQRNTEAFF; cdr3_nt: TGTGCCAGCTCAAGGGTCGGGGCTCAGAGGAACACTGAAGCTTTCTTT
v_call: TRBV7-9; j_call: TRBJ1-4; d_call: TRBD1; cdr3_length: 15; clone_size: few; cdr3_aa: CASSLGQLTNEKLFF; cdr3_nt: TGTGCCAGCAGCTTGGGACAGCTCACTAATGAAAAACTGTTTTTT
v_call: TRBV7-2; j_call: TRBJ2-2; d_call: NA; cdr3_length: 15; clone_size: NA; cdr3_aa: CASITAARKAGELFF; cdr3_nt: TGTGCCAGCATCACAGCGGCTAGAAAGGCCGGGGAGCTGTTTTTT
v_call: TRBV7-2; j_call: TRBJ2-3; d_call: TRBD1; cdr3_length: 14; clone_size: few; cdr3_aa: CASSFGTGPSTQYF; cdr3_nt: TGTGCCAGCAGCTTTGGGACAGGGCCCAGTACGCAGTATTTT
v_call: TRBV7-9; j_call: TRBJ2-1; d_call: NA; cdr3_length: 15; clone_size: NA; cdr3_aa: CASSTGGNVYNEQFF; cdr3_nt: TGTGCCAGCAGCACCGGTGGGAACGTTTACAATGAGCAGTTCTTC
v_call: TRBV9; j_call: TRBJ2-3; d_call: NA; cdr3_length: 13; clone_size: many; cdr3_aa: CASSVVPTDTQYF; cdr3_nt: TGTGCCAGCAGCGTGGTTCCCACAGATACGCAGTATTTT
v_call: TRBV28; j_call: TRBJ2-1; d_call: NA; cdr3_length: 12; clone_size: few; cdr3_aa: CASMTTTNEQFF; cdr3_nt: TGTGCCAGCATGACTACCACCAATGAGCAGTTCTTC
v_call: TRBV6-2/TRBV6-3; j_call: TRBJ2-1; d_call: NA; cdr3_length: 15; clone_size: few; cdr3_aa: CASGRGGTGKNEQFF; cdr3_nt: TGTGCCAGCGGTCGGGGGGGGACAGGGAAGAATGAGCAGTTCTTC
v_call: TRBV12-3/TRBV12-4; j_call: TRBJ2-7; d_call: TRBD2; cdr3_length: 15; clone_size: many; cdr3_aa: CASRKIIAGSYEQYF; cdr3_nt: TGTGCCAGCAGGAAAATTATAGCGGGATCCTACGAGCAGTACTTC
v_call: TRBV29-1; j_call: TRBJ2-7; d_call: NA; cdr3_length: 12; clone_size: NA; cdr3_aa: CSAGTRQLEQYF; cdr3_nt: TGCAGCGCCGGGACTCGCCAACTCGAACAGTACTTC
v_call: TRBV19; j_call: TRBJ2-3; d_call: NA; cdr3_length: 12; clone_size: many; cdr3_aa: CASTGVSDTQYF; cdr3_nt: TGTGCCAGTACGGGGGTCTCAGATACGCAGTATTTT
v_call: TRBV29-1; j_call: TRBJ2-1; d_call: TRBD1; cdr3_length: 14; clone_size: few; cdr3_aa: CSVRTGAKNNEQFF; cdr3_nt: TGCAGCGTTAGGACAGGGGCTAAGAACAATGAGCAGTTCTTC
v_call: TRBV19; j_call: TRBJ1-6; d_call: TRBD1; cdr3_length: 16; clone_size: few; cdr3_aa: CASSGTGVSYNSPLHF; cdr3_nt: TGTGCCAGTAGTGGGACAGGGGTCTCCTATAATTCACCCCTCCACTTT
v_call: TRBV3-1; j_call: TRBJ2-7; d_call: TRBD2; cdr3_length: 15; clone_size: NA; cdr3_aa: CASSRRSGAAYEQYF; cdr3_nt: TGTGCCAGCAGCCGGAGAAGCGGGGCGGCCTACGAGCAGTACTTC
v_call: TRBV11-1; j_call: TRBJ2-3; d_call: NA; cdr3_length: 15; clone_size: NA; cdr3_aa: CASSFLPQPRDTQYF; cdr3_nt: TGTGCCAGCAGCTTCCTGCCTCAGCCGCGAGATACGCAGTATTTT
v_call: TRBV5-1; j_call: TRBJ2-7; d_call: NA; cdr3_length: 14; clone_size: NA; cdr3_aa: CASSLEGERYEQYF; cdr3_nt: TGCGCCAGCAGCCTAGAGGGGGAACGCTACGAGCAGTACTTC
v_call: TRBV28; j_call: TRBJ2-5; d_call: NA; cdr3_length: 12; clone_size: few; cdr3_aa: CASSRKGETQYF; cdr3_nt: TGTGCCAGCAGCCGTAAGGGAGAGACCCAGTACTTC
v_call: TRBV19; j_call: TRBJ1-5; d_call: NA; cdr3_length: 15; clone_size: few; cdr3_aa: CASSISGVSNQPQHF; cdr3_nt: TGTGCCAGTAGTATCTCAGGGGTGAGCAATCAGCCCCAGCATTTT
v_call: TRBV6-5; j_call: TRBJ1-1; d_call: NA; cdr3_length: 14; clone_size: NA; cdr3_aa: CASKPGQLNTEAFF; cdr3_nt: TGTGCCAGCAAACCAGGACAGTTGAACACTGAAGCTTTCTTT
v_call: TRBV7-2; j_call: TRBJ2-7; d_call: TRBD1; cdr3_length: 14; clone_size: few; cdr3_aa: CASSQDRGFNEQYF; cdr3_nt: TGTGCCAGCAGCCAAGACAGGGGGTTCAACGAGCAGTACTTC
v_call: TRBV5-1; j_call: TRBJ2-2; d_call: NA; cdr3_length: 11; clone_size: few; cdr3_aa: CASRAAGELFF; cdr3_nt: TGCGCCAGCAGAGCGGCCGGGGAGCTGTTTTTT
v_call: TRBV5-1; j_call: TRBJ1-6; d_call: NA; cdr3_length: 15; clone_size: NA; cdr3_aa: CASSWDSGENSPLHF; cdr3_nt: TGCGCCAGCAGTTGGGATTCAGGAGAGAATTCACCCCTCCACTTT
v_call: TRBV25-1; j_call: TRBJ2-7; d_call: NA; cdr3_length: 13; clone_size: NA; cdr3_aa: CASTLGQAYEQYF; cdr3_nt: TGTGCCAGCACATTAGGGCAGGCCTACGAGCAGTACTTC
v_call: TRBV28; j_call: TRBJ1-2; d_call: NA; cdr3_length: 11; clone_size: NA; cdr3_aa: CASSSQGGHTF; cdr3_nt: TGTGCCAGCAGTTCCCAGGGTGGCCACACCTTC
v_call: TRBV9; j_call: TRBJ2-1; d_call: NA; cdr3_length: 11; clone_size: NA; cdr3_aa: CASSALNEQFF; cdr3_nt: TGTGCCAGCAGCGCGTTGAATGAGCAGTTCTTC
v_call: TRBV18; j_call: TRBJ2-1; d_call: TRBD2; cdr3_length: 15; clone_size: NA; cdr3_aa: CASSPKAGTHNEQFF; cdr3_nt: TGTGCCAGCTCACCAAAAGCGGGAACCCACAATGAGCAGTTCTTC
v_call: TRBV5-1; j_call: TRBJ2-3; d_call: NA; cdr3_length: 15; clone_size: many; cdr3_aa: CASSFLGTSTDTQYF; cdr3_nt: TGCGCCAGCAGCTTTTTGGGTACTAGCACAGATACGCAGTATTTT
v_call: TRBV6-1; j_call: TRBJ2-2; d_call: NA; cdr3_length: 14; clone_size: NA; cdr3_aa: CASLTTGGAGELFF; cdr3_nt: TGTGCCAGCCTGACTACCGGCGGAGCCGGGGAGCTGTTTTTT
v_call: TRBV5-1; j_call: TRBJ2-2; d_call: NA; cdr3_length: 13; clone_size: NA; cdr3_aa: CASSLLVAGELFF; cdr3_nt: TGCGCCAGCAGCTTGTTAGTCGCCGGGGAGCTGTTTTTT
v_call: TRBV18; j_call: TRBJ2-1; d_call: NA; cdr3_length: 15; clone_size: NA; cdr3_aa: CASSPPDILYNEQFF; cdr3_nt: TGTGCCAGCTCACCACCAGATATTCTTTACAATGAGCAGTTCTTC
v_call: TRBV7-3; j_call: TRBJ2-3; d_call: TRBD2; cdr3_length: 16; clone_size: NA; cdr3_aa: CASSLGAGGPSDTQYF; cdr3_nt: TGTGCCAGCAGCTTAGGAGCGGGAGGGCCCTCAGATACGCAGTATTTT